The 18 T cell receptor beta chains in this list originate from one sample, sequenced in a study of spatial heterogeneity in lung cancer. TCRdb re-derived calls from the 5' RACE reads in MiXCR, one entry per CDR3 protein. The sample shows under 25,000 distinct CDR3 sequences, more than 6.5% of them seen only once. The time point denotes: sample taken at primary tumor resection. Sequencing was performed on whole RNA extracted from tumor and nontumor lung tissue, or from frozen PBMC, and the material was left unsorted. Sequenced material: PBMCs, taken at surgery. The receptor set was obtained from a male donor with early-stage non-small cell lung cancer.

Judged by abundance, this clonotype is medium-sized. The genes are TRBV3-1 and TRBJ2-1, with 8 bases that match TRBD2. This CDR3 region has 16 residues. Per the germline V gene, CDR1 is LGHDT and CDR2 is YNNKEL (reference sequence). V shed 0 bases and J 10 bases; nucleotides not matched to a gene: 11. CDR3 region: CASSQDWSGSASEQFF. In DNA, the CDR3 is TGTGCCAGCAGCCAAGATTGGAGCGGGAGCGCTTCCGAGCAGTTCTTC.

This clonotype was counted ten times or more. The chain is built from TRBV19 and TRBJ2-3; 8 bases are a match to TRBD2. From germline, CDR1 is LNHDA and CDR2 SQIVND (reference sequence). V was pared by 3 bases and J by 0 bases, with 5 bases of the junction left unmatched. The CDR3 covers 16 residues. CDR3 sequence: CASSIVLAGSTDTQYF. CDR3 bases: TGTGCCAGTAGTATCGTCCTAGCGGGTAGCACAGATACGCAGTATTTT.

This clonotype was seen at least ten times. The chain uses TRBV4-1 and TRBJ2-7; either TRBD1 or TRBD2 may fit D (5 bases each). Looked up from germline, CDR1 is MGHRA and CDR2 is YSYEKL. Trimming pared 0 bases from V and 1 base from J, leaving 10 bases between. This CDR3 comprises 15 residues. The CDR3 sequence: CASSQENGGSYEQYF. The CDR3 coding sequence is TGCGCCAGCAGCCAAGAGAATGGGGGATCCTACGAGCAGTACTTC.

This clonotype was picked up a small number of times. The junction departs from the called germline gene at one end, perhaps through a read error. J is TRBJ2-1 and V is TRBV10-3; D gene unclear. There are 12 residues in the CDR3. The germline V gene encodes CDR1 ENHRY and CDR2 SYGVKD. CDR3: CAISELQNGQFF. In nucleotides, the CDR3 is TGTGCCATCAGTGAGCTACAGAATGGGCAGTTCTTC.

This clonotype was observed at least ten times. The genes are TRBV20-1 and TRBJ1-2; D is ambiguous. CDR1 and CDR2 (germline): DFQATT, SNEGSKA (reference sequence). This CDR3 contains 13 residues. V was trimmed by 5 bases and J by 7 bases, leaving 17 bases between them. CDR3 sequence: CSAPPPSPGGYTF. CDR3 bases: TGCAGTGCTCCCCCCCCGTCGCCGGGTGGCTACACCTTC.

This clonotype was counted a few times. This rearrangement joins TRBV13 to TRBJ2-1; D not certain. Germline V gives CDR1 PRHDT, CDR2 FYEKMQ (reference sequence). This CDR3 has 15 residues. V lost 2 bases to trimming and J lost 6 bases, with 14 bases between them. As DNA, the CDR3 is TGTGCCAGCAGCTTATCGGCTGGGGTTCGCAATGAGCAGTTCTTC. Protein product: CASSLSAGVRNEQFF.

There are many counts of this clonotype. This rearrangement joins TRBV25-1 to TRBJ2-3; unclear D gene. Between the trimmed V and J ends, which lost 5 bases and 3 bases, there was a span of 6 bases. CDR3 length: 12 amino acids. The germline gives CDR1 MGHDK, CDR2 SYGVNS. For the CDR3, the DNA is TGTGCCAGCAGTTTTAAGACAGATACGCAGTATTTT. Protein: CASSFKTDTQYF.

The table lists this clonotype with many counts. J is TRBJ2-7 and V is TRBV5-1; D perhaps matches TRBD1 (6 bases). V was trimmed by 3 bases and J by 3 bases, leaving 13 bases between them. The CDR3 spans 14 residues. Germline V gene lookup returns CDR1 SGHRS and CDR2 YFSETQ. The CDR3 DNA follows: TGCGCCAGCAGCTCTGGACAGAACTTCTACGAGCAGTACTTC. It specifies CASSSGQNFYEQYF.

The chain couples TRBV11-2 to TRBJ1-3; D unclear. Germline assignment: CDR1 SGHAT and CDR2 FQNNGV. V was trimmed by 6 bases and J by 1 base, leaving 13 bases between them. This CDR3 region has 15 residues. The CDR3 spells CASSWSDASGNTIYF. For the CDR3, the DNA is TGTGCCAGCAGTTGGAGTGACGCTTCTGGAAACACCATATATTTT.

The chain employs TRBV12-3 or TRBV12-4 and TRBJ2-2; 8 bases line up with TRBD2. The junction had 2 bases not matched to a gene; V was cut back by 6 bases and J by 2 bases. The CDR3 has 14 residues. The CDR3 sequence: CASRGLANTGELFF. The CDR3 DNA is TGTGCCAGCAGAGGACTAGCTAACACCGGGGAGCTGTTTTTT.

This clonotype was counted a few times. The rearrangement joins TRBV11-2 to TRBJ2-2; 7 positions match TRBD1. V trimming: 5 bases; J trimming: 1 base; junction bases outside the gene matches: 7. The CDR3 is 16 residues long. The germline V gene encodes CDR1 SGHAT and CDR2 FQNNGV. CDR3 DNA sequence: TGTGCCAGCAGCAACAGGGGCAGGAGGAACACCGGGGAGCTGTTTTTT. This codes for CASSNRGRRNTGELFF.

DNA for the CDR3: TGTGCCAGCGGGACAGGGCGGAACATTCAGTACTTC. The encoded protein is CASGTGRNIQYF. The chain is built from TRBV2 and TRBJ2-4; 9 bases agree with TRBD1. The V segment lost 8 bases and the J segment 7 bases; nucleotides outside the gene matches: 3. This CDR3 spans 12 amino acids. Germline CDR1 and CDR2: SNHLY and FYNNEI.

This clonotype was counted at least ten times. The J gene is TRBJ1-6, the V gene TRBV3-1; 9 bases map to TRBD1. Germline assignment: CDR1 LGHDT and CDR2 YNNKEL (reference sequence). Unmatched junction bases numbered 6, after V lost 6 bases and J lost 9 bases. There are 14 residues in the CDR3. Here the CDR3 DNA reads TGTGCCAGCAGACTACAGGGGGCGAGTTCACCCCTCCACTTT. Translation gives CASRLQGASSPLHF.

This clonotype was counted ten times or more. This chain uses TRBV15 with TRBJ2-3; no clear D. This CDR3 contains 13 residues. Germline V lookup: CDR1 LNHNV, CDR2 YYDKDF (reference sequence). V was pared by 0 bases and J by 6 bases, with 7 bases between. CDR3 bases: TGTGCCACCAGCAGAGAGACCCAGGATACGCAGTATTTT. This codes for CATSRETQDTQYF.

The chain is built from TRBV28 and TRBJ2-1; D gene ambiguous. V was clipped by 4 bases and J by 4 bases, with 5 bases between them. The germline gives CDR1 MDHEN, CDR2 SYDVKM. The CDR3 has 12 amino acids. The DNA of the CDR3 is TGTGCCAGCAGTTCGGCTTACAATGAGCAGTTCTTC. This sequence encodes CASSSAYNEQFF.

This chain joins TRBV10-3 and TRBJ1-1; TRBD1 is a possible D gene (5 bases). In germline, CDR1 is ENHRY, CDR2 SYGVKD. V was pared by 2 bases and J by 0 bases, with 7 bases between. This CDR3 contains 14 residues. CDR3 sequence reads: CAISETGMNTEAFF. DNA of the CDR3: TGTGCCATCAGTGAGACAGGAATGAACACTGAAGCTTTCTTT.

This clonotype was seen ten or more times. The CDR3 sequence is CASSLGLAGTIDEQFF. The CDR3 region has the DNA TGTGCCAGCAGCTTGGGACTAGCGGGAACTATCGATGAGCAGTTCTTC. This rearrangement joins TRBV11-1 to TRBJ2-1; 13 nucleotides agree with TRBD2. The CDR3 contains 16 residues. From germline, CDR1 is SGHAT and CDR2 FQDESV (reference sequence). V shed 3 bases, J shed 8 bases, and the junction held 7 bases outside the gene matches.

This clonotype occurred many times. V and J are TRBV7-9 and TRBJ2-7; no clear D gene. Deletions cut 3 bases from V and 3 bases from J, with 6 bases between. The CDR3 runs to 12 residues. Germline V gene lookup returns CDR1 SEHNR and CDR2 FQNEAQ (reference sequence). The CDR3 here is CASSFLGYEQYF. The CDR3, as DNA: TGTGCCAGCAGCTTCCTAGGCTACGAGCAGTACTTC.